One sample yielded the 22 T cell receptor beta chains listed below, sequenced in a study of T cell repertoires in cytomegalovirus infection. TCRdb re-analysed the reads in MiXCR, keeping a single row per CDR3 protein. Of 100,000 or so distinct CDR3 sequences in the sample, around 22% were seen once. Sequences were obtained from CD8+ T cells from PBMCs. Receptor source: a human donor in good health (CMV status not recorded). Some clones in this sample may be carry-over from other donors' samples.

Many counts were recorded for this clonotype. V usage is TRBV7-9 and J usage is TRBJ1-5, with 8 bases lining up with TRBD1. This CDR3 is built from 12 residues. Germline CDR1 and CDR2: SEHNR and FQNEAQ (reference sequence). V shed 0 bases, J shed 12 bases, and the junction held 1 base outside the gene matches. CDR3 sequence: CASSLADRVQHF. CDR3 DNA: TGTGCCAGCAGCTTAGCGGACAGGGTCCAGCATTTT.

This chain connects TRBV10-3 to TRBJ2-5; perhaps D is TRBD1 or TRBD2 (5 bases each). V shed 4 bases and J shed 2 bases, with 8 bases lying between them. CDR3 length equals 13 residues. Germline V gene sequence: CDR1 ENHRY, CDR2 SYGVKD. The CDR3 DNA follows: TGTGCCATCAGTGGGGACGGACAAGAGACCCAGTACTTC. Residues: CAISGDGQETQYF.

The chain links TRBV6-6 to TRBJ2-3, with D maybe TRBD2 (5 bases). The CDR3 is 12 residues long. The V gene's germline CDR1 is MNHNY and CDR2 SVGAGI (reference sequence). V lost 5 bases to trimming and J lost 2 bases, with 5 bases between them. This CDR3 reads CASSRDTDTQYF. The CDR3, as DNA: TGTGCCAGCAGTCGGGACACAGATACGCAGTATTTT.

This clonotype appeared a few times. This chain connects TRBV28 to TRBJ1-5; D ambiguous. Germline V gene data show CDR1 as MDHEN and CDR2 as SYDVKM. V was shortened by 8 bases and J by 7 bases, with 18 bases between the two germline ends. The length of the CDR3 is 14 residues. In nucleotides, the CDR3 is TGTGCCAGCGCTTCGGAGACCTTGTACCAGCCCCAGCATTTT. It is translated as CASASETLYQPQHF.

The V call is TRBV27, the J call TRBJ2-7; 12 nucleotides agree with TRBD2. The CDR3 runs to 14 residues. The V segment lost 7 bases and the J segment 3 bases; nucleotides outside the gene matches: 4. Germline V gives CDR1 MNHEY, CDR2 SMNVEV (reference sequence). CDR3 DNA sequence: TGTGCCAGCACCCGGACTAGCGGGGACTACGAGCAGTACTTC. Translation gives CASTRTSGDYEQYF.

This clonotype was recorded a few times. The chain employs TRBV6-5 and TRBJ2-4; 10 nucleotides line up with TRBD2. Trimming took 5 bases from V and 7 from J; bases not matched to a gene: 8. CDR1 is MNHEY, CDR2 SVGAGI, per germline. The CDR3 spans 15 residues. The DNA of the CDR3 is TGTGCCAGCAGTCCCATAGCGGGGGGCGGGAACATTCAGTACTTC. It encodes CASSPIAGGGNIQYF.

This clonotype was picked up many times. V gene TRBV6-2 or TRBV6-3 combines with J gene TRBJ1-5, with D perhaps TRBD1 (5 bases). The germline V and J ends were trimmed by 4 bases and 3 bases, with 16 bases remaining between them. The CDR3 loop spans 16 amino acids. Germline V CDR1 and CDR2: MNHEY, SVGEGT. The CDR3 region is CASSWDLLSLNQPQHF. DNA of the CDR3: TGTGCCAGCAGTTGGGACCTACTCTCCCTCAATCAGCCCCAGCATTTT.

This clonotype was seen repeatedly, ten times or more. The rearrangement links TRBV12-3 or TRBV12-4 to TRBJ2-1; D unclear. The ends were cut back, 1 base at V and 10 bases at J, with 5 bases in the middle. The CDR3 loop spans 11 amino acids. The CDR3 DNA is TGTGCCAGCAGTTTAGGGCTAGAGCAGTTCTTC. Translation gives CASSLGLEQFF.

This clonotype was seen more than once but under ten times. The rearrangement uses TRBV10-3 and TRBJ1-4; perhaps TRBD1 as D (5 bases). V was pared by 6 bases and J by 6 bases, with 14 bases between. CDR1 is ENHRY, CDR2 SYGVKD, per germline. The CDR3 has 14 amino acids. The CDR3 here is CAISDRGEDEKLFF. DNA for the CDR3: TGTGCCATCAGCGACCGGGGGGAGGATGAAAAACTGTTTTTT.

This clonotype was seen many times. V is TRBV7-9 and J is TRBJ1-1; unclear D gene. Germline V gene sequence: CDR1 SEHNR, CDR2 FQNEAQ (reference sequence). Trimming left V 5 bases short and J 3 bases short, with 13 bases between. The CDR3 is 14 amino acids. The CDR3 region has the DNA TGTGCCAGCAGCCCCCCCAGGCGGGACACTGAAGCTTTCTTT. Its translation: CASSPPRRDTEAFF.

This clonotype was recorded a few times. The chain carries TRBV20-1 and TRBJ2-3; TRBD2 aligns across 7 bases. The V and J ends lost 4 bases and 2 bases, in that order; junction bases with no gene match: 9. The CDR3 is 15 amino acids. Per germline, CDR1 DFQATT and CDR2 SNEGSKA (reference sequence). The CDR3 loop reads CSAIPRDYLTDTQYF. Written as DNA, the CDR3 is TGCAGTGCTATCCCCCGGGACTATCTCACAGATACGCAGTATTTT.

J is TRBJ1-5 and V is TRBV27; D possibly corresponds to TRBD1 (5 bases). V gave up 2 bases and J gave up 4 bases, with 12 bases separating them. The CDR3 length is 15 residues. Germline V gene data show CDR1 as MNHEY and CDR2 as SMNVEV (reference sequence). CDR3 loop: CASSLAQGPNQPQHF. The CDR3, as DNA: TGTGCCAGCAGTTTAGCGCAGGGACCTAATCAGCCCCAGCATTTT.

The chain couples TRBV10-3 to TRBJ2-7, with 8 bases identical to TRBD1. With 0 bases clipped from V and 5 bases from J, the junction kept 3 bases outside the gene matches. Germline assignment: CDR1 ENHRY and CDR2 SYGVKD. The CDR3 length is 14 residues. CDR3 nucleotides: TGTGCCATCAGTGAGTCGGGGACAGGCGACGAGCAGTACTTC. Protein product: CAISESGTGDEQYF.

Many counts were recorded for this clonotype. The chain combines TRBV7-9 with TRBJ2-7; possible D gene TRBD1, 5 bases. With 3 bases removed from V and 6 bases from J, the gap between germline ends came to 9 bases. From germline, CDR1 is SEHNR and CDR2 FQNEAQ (reference sequence). CDR3 length: 12 amino acids. CDR3 bases: TGTGCCAGCAGCTTTTCCCAGGGCGAGCAGTACTTC. As protein: CASSFSQGEQYF.

This chain joins TRBV7-9 and TRBJ1-5, with a possible D match to TRBD1 (5 bases). Germline assignment: CDR1 SEHNR and CDR2 FQNEAQ (reference sequence). Trimming removed 5 bases at V and 4 bases at J, with 12 bases between. The CDR3 is made up of 14 amino acids. The CDR3 nucleotides read TGTGCCAGCAGCGACGAAGGGGTAAATCAGCCCCAGCATTTT. It translates to CASSDEGVNQPQHF.

This clonotype was seen a few times. The V call is TRBV4-1, the J call TRBJ1-1; 10 bases match TRBD1. The germline V gene has CDR1 MGHRA and CDR2 YSYEKL. This CDR3 region has 15 residues. Germline trimming cut 3 bases from V and 1 base from J; bases unmatched to any gene: 2. CDR3 region: CASSQWDRGNTEAFF. Here the CDR3 DNA reads TGCGCCAGCAGCCAGTGGGACAGGGGGAACACTGAAGCTTTCTTT.

The chain uses TRBV6-2 or TRBV6-3 and TRBJ2-1; unclear D gene. In germline, CDR1 is MNHEY, CDR2 SVGEGT. The ends were cut back, 2 bases at V and 5 bases at J, with 1 base in the middle. CDR3 length: 11 amino acids. CDR3 loop: CASSYDNEQFF. Written as DNA, the CDR3 is TGTGCCAGCAGTTACGACAATGAGCAGTTCTTC.

This clonotype appeared many times. The genes are TRBV7-9 and TRBJ2-7, with D maybe TRBD2 (6 bases). Trimming left V 4 bases short and J 1 base short, with 11 bases between. Per germline, CDR1 SEHNR and CDR2 FQNEAQ (reference sequence). This CDR3 is built from 14 residues. The CDR3 spells CASSSLGGSYEQYF. In DNA, the CDR3 is TGTGCCAGCAGCTCCCTTGGGGGGTCCTACGAGCAGTACTTC.

This chain links TRBV11-2 with TRBJ2-5; 11 bases fit TRBD2. Germline CDR1 and CDR2: SGHAT and FQNNGV. With V trimmed by 0 bases and J by 2 bases, 8 bases remained unmatched. The CDR3 has 18 residues. In nucleotides, the CDR3 is TGTGCCAGCAGCTTAGACCCCAGACTAGCGGGGACACAAGAGACCCAGTACTTC. Its translation is CASSLDPRLAGTQETQYF. Combining the CDR3 with reference TRBV11-2 and TRBJ2-5 gives the whole variable domain EAGVAQSPRYKIIEKRQSVAFWCNPISGHATLYWYQQILGQGPKLLIQFQNNGVVDDSQLPKDRFSAERLKGVDSTLKIQPAKLEDSAVYLCASSLDPRLAGTQETQYFGPGTRLLVL.

The chain carries TRBV30 and TRBJ2-7; D not certain. The CDR3 contains 14 residues. Germline loops: CDR1 GTSNPN, CDR2 SVGIG (reference sequence). The V gene lost 3 bases and the J gene lost 0 bases, with 12 bases spanning the gap. The CDR3 region is CAWSYRTFSYEQYF. Here the CDR3 DNA reads TGTGCCTGGAGCTACCGGACCTTCTCCTACGAGCAGTACTTC.

This clonotype was seen only a few times. The rearrangement links TRBV11-2 to TRBJ2-3, with a weak D call TRBD1 (6 bases). V dropped 4 bases and J dropped 2 bases, with 13 bases sitting between them. Germline CDR1 and CDR2: SGHAT and FQNNGV. The CDR3 contains 15 residues. CDR3 sequence (DNA): TGTGCCAGCAGCTCCCCGGACAGCAACACAGATACGCAGTATTTT. It translates to CASSSPDSNTDTQYF.

The chain employs TRBV20-1 and TRBJ2-1, with 10 bases fitting TRBD2. Per the germline V gene, CDR1 is DFQATT and CDR2 is SNEGSKA (reference sequence). The length of the CDR3 is 17 residues. J was trimmed by 3 bases and V by 4 bases; bases with no gene match: 12. In DNA form, the CDR3 reads TGCAGTGCTACCCCCTTGGAAGGGACTAGCGTCTACAATGAGCAGTTCTTC. Translating gives CSATPLEGTSVYNEQFF.